What follows are 9 T cell receptor beta chains derived from one specimen sequenced in a study of identifying expanded T cells in peripheral blood. Assay: immunoSEQ multiplex PCR; the TCRdb copy retains only in-frame clones and omits some. The data contain about 110,000 clones, roughly 89% of them singletons. Sequencing input: blood. These receptors were collected from a person aged 18 to 75 in good health.

In DNA form, the CDR3 reads TGTGCCAGCAGTCCCCCGGGACAGGGCAAGAGGGGCTACACCTTC. Protein product: CASSPPGQGKRGYTF. The chain recombines TRBV28 with TRBJ1-2; 9 bases fit TRBD1. The CDR3 contains 15 residues. With 5 bases clipped from V and 8 bases from J, the junction kept 12 bases outside the gene matches. Germline lookup yields CDR1 MDHEN and CDR2 SYDVKM.

The CDR3 sequence: CASSDGFSSGNTIYF. The CDR3 nucleotides are TGCGCCAGCAGTGACGGGTTTTCCTCTGGAAACACCATATATTTT. V gene TRBV10-1 combines with J gene TRBJ1-3, with no clear D. The CDR3 has 15 residues. Deletions cut 3 bases from V and 0 bases from J, with 9 bases between. The germline CDR1 and CDR2 sequences are WNHNN and SYGVQD (reference sequence).

The chain has TRBV5-1 and TRBJ2-5; the D gene could be TRBD1 or TRBD2 (6 bases each). V lost 1 base to trimming and J lost 5 bases, with 18 bases between them. Germline CDR1 SGHRS, CDR2 YFSETQ. The CDR3 contains 16 residues. CDR3 sequence reads: CASSLYLPGAGETQYF. In nucleotides, the CDR3 is TGCGCCAGCAGCTTGTATCTACCGGGGGCGGGGGAGACCCAGTACTTC. Combining the CDR3 with reference TRBV5-1 and TRBJ2-5 gives the whole variable domain KAGVTQTPRYLIKTRGQQVTLSCSPISGHRSVSWYQQTPGQGLQFLFEYFSETQRNKGNFPGRFSGRQFSNSRSEMNVSTLELGDSALYLCASSLYLPGAGETQYFGPGTRLLVL.

The V and J genes are TRBV7-2 and TRBJ2-7; D perhaps matches TRBD1 (6 bases). V shed 5 bases and J shed 1 base, with 9 bases lying between them. This CDR3 region has 13 residues. Germline V gene lookup returns CDR1 SGHTA and CDR2 FQGNSA. The CDR3 is CASSGQGSYEQYF. In nucleotides, the CDR3 is TGTGCCAGCAGCGGGCAGGGGTCCTACGAGCAGTACTTC.

The V call is TRBV12-5, the J call TRBJ1-3; D unresolved. The CDR3 runs to 14 residues. Germline CDR1 and CDR2: LGHNT and FRNRAP. The V end was cut by 1 base, the J end by 0 bases, with 4 bases between. CDR3 bases: TGTGCTAGTGGTTTGGGGAGCTCTGGAAACACCATATATTTT. Its protein product is CASGLGSSGNTIYF.

The V and J genes are TRBV18 and TRBJ1-2; 10 bases line up with TRBD1. The CDR3 consists of 12 residues. V shed 3 bases and J 8 bases; nucleotides not matched to a gene: 0. Germline values: CDR1 KGHSH, CDR2 LQKENI. CDR3: CASSPGQGGYTF. The CDR3 coding sequence is TGTGCCAGCTCACCGGGACAGGGGGGCTACACCTTC.

The chain is built from TRBV30 and TRBJ1-5; D gene uncertain. The V end was cut by 4 bases, the J end by 1 base, with 11 bases between. The CDR3 runs 14 residues. In germline, CDR1 is GTSNPN, CDR2 SVGIG (reference sequence). The CDR3 loop reads CAWNTGGSNQPQHF. The CDR3 bases are TGTGCCTGGAACACGGGTGGGAGCAATCAGCCCCAGCATTTT.

This clone occurred once. The chain is built from TRBV29-1 and TRBJ2-1, with D possibly TRBD2 on 7 matching bases. With 8 bases removed from V and 10 bases from J, the gap between germline ends came to 24 bases. The CDR3 totals 14 residues. Germline V gene data show CDR1 as SQVTM and CDR2 as ANQGSEA. The CDR3 loop reads CSPSSGGPSGEQFF. DNA of the CDR3: TGCAGCCCTAGCTCGGGGGGCCCCTCGGGCGAGCAGTTCTTC.

The rearrangement uses TRBV2 and TRBJ2-7; possibly TRBD1 for D (6 bases). The CDR3 runs 15 residues. Germline V gene data show CDR1 as SNHLY and CDR2 as FYNNEI. Trimming pared 0 bases from V and 6 bases from J, leaving 15 bases between. CDR3 sequence: CASSEAVGRGAEQYF. The CDR3 DNA sequence: TGTGCCAGCAGTGAAGCAGTGGGCAGGGGCGCCGAGCAGTACTTC.